Included here is one T cell receptor (beta chain) sequence, with context. The antigen it binds to is not known. Base-call qualities are not available, and no considerably larger clone is one nucleotide away. Other DNA sequences from this sample encode an identical CDR3 as well. Sample treatment or condition, as interpreted from the label and publication: over 15 received Ad26.COV2.S at low or high dose, single or two shots; roughly five received placebo; per-sample allocation not given. For vaccine and placebo recipients, the sequenced repertoires came from samples collected on day 63 after the first injection. In Cohort 1b, some 25 adults aged 18-55 years were enrolled at a single site in Boston, USA, between 29 July and 7 August 2020. As a vaccine, Ad26.COV2.S was a replication-incompetent adenovirus type 26 vector that expressed a prefusion-stabilized SARS-CoV-2 spike protein derived from the original Wuhan strain.

Trimming removed 6 bases from V and 2 bases from J, leaving 13 bases between the germline ends. Spanning cysteine to phenylalanine, the CDR3 consists of 14 amino acids. Just CDR3 DNA is preserved here, 42 bases in frame from base 1. Via the germline V gene, CDR1 is SGHTA and CDR2 FQGNSA. These data are taken from a study of Ad26.COV2.S vaccination and SARS-CoV-2 variants (dated by TCRdb to 2020 to 2022). In the study overall: Vaccine-arm donors came from COV1001, a multicentre, randomized, double-blind, placebo-controlled phase I-IIa trial of Ad26.COV2.S in healthy adults. Ad26.COV2.S was administered intramuscularly at a dose of 5x10^10 or 1x10^11 viral particles, either as one shot or as two shots given 56 days apart. Sequencing of the TCRbeta repertoire served to evaluate the specificity and breadth of SARS-CoV-2-reactive T cell receptors following Ad26.COV2.S vaccination. A total of some 30 samples were included in the TCR-sequenced set, comprising roughly 20 Ad26.COV2.S vaccine recipients, 5 placebo recipients and 8 SARS-CoV-2 convalescent individuals. Participants in the trial were split at random into five groups of five each, receiving low-dose or high-dose Ad26.COV2.S once or twice, or else placebo on both occasions. Blinding of investigators to trial group allocation was maintained during experiments and outcome assessment.

TCRbeta CDR3 regions were sequenced with the immunoSEQ Assay. After extraction, genomic DNA underwent amplification by bias-controlled multiplex PCR, followed by high-throughput sequencing. The study's processing was this. Collapsing and filtering of sequences were performed to quantify the absolute abundance of each unique TCRbeta CDR3 region. Usable DNA was measured by amplifying reference genes present in all nucleated cells, and TCRbeta template counts were normalized to that usable DNA to estimate T cell fraction. Repertoire TCRs were annotated as SARS-CoV-2-specific by exact matching of V gene, CDR3 amino acid sequence and J gene to a known reactive TCR set. The reference SARS-CoV-2 TCR set was derived from MIRA and filtered for enrichment in COVID-19-positive ImmuneCODE repertoires, a step that removed public or cross-reactive TCRs. Using the MIRA antigens, annotated TCRs were further analysed by specific ORF or by position within an ORF. Breadth was defined as the number of annotated unique rearrangements divided by the total number of unique productive rearrangements, and depth was defined as the summed frequency of the annotated unique rearrangements. Two-sided Wilcoxon rank-sum tests were used to compare TCR breadth between groups. In TCRdb, the immuneACCESS table is reduced to in-frame sequences with V and J assigned. These tables do not hold every clone; where another copy was compared, an unresolved V gene accounts for under half, and the others remain unexplained. The V and J calls and clone size come from that table; D and trimming were worked out from the DNA. The sample yields over 300,000 clones; roughly four fifths were counted once. Clones ranked in the top ten supply 7.4% of the sample.

Beyond this particular receptor, the publication reports: Spike-specific TCR breadth was higher in Ad26.COV2.S recipients than in placebo recipients (P = 0.0014). The study was not powered to compare responses between vaccine doses or regimens. After vaccination, substantial breadth of spike-specific CD8+ and CD4+ T cell responses was reported. According to the authors, total T cell responses may have been underestimated by the TCR breadth and depth analyses. Non-spike TCR breadth was comparable between vaccine and placebo recipients, consistent with the vaccine containing only spike.

This TCR came from a person between 18 and 59 years old who received the Ad26.COV2.S COVID-19 vaccine or a placebo. The chain is encoded by TRBV7-2 joined to TRBJ2-5; the best D guess is TRBD2, with 7 bases matching. The source was peripheral blood, collected in a trial of Ad26.COV2.S vaccine versus placebo. The CDR3 in this case is CASSLGGGQETQYF. The DNA sequence follows: TGTGCCAGCAGTCTAGGGGGGGGGCAAGAGACCCAGTACTTC.